The rows below give T cell receptor beta chains drawn from one sample of a study of cytomegalovirus exposure and HLA in healthy donors. Profiling relied on immunoSEQ multiplex PCR, and the TCRdb table lists in-frame clones only, not all of them. The sample records about 160,000 clones, roughly 80% being singletons. Input material: PBMCs. Source of these receptors: a male donor in good health and CMV-seropositive. The CDR3 runs from the conserved cysteine through the conserved F or W. D genes are given only for firm matches. Some rows have no size entry. The others give once, few or many, or a class for an expanded clone.

v_gene: TRBV2; abundance: NA; d_gene: NA; j_gene: TRBJ1-2; CDR3aa: CASSDWAPGYTF; CDR3nt: TGTGCCAGCAGTGATTGGGCGCCGGGCTACACCTTC
v_gene: TRBV9; abundance: NA; d_gene: NA; j_gene: TRBJ1-2; CDR3aa: CASSPRGLYGYTF; CDR3nt: TGTGCCAGCAGCCCCCGTGGACTCTATGGCTACACCTTC
v_gene: TRBV28; abundance: NA; d_gene: TRBD1; j_gene: TRBJ2-7; CDR3aa: CASGSGGSSSYEQYF; CDR3nt: TGTGCCAGTGGATCAGGGGGCTCGAGCTCCTACGAGCAGTACTTC
v_gene: TRBV10-2; abundance: NA; d_gene: TRBD2; j_gene: TRBJ2-1; CDR3aa: CASSVWSSGRNEQFF; CDR3nt: TGCGCCAGCAGTGTATGGAGTAGCGGGAGGAATGAGCAGTTCTTC
v_gene: TRBV4-1; abundance: NA; d_gene: NA; j_gene: TRBJ1-5; CDR3aa: CASSQDGGGNQPQHF; CDR3nt: TGCGCCAGCAGCCAAGATGGAGGAGGAAATCAGCCCCAGCATTTT
v_gene: TRBV5-6; abundance: NA; d_gene: TRBD1; j_gene: TRBJ1-3; CDR3aa: CASSTPGTGGGNTIYF; CDR3nt: TGTGCCAGCAGCACTCCCGGGACAGGGGGCGGAAACACCATATATTTT
v_gene: TRBV5-4; abundance: NA; d_gene: NA; j_gene: TRBJ2-7; CDR3aa: CASSAPGVYYEQYF; CDR3nt: TGTGCCAGCAGCGCCCCGGGGGTATACTACGAGCAGTACTTC
v_gene: TRBV5-1; abundance: NA; d_gene: NA; j_gene: TRBJ2-5; CDR3aa: CASSSQGRGTQYF; CDR3nt: TGCGCCAGCAGCTCACAGGGACGGGGGACCCAGTACTTC
v_gene: TRBV2; abundance: few; d_gene: TRBD2; j_gene: TRBJ2-3; CDR3aa: CARRRTSGSTDTQYF; CDR3nt: TGTGCCAGGAGACGGACTAGCGGTAGCACAGATACGCAGTATTTT
v_gene: TRBV5-1; abundance: NA; d_gene: TRBD2; j_gene: TRBJ2-2; CDR3aa: CASSLVIRPLAGNTGELFF; CDR3nt: TGCGCCAGCAGCTTAGTGATACGACCACTAGCGGGGAACACCGGGGAGCTGTTTTTT
v_gene: TRBV9; abundance: once; d_gene: TRBD1; j_gene: TRBJ2-3; CDR3aa: CASSTDRGRVLQYF; CDR3nt: TGTGCCAGCAGCACAGACAGGGGTCGGGTTCTGCAGTATTTT
v_gene: TRBV19; abundance: NA; d_gene: NA; j_gene: TRBJ1-1; CDR3aa: CASGIQRTEAFF; CDR3nt: TGCGCCTCAGGGATCCAGAGAACTGAAGCTTTCTTT
v_gene: TRBV4-1; abundance: NA; d_gene: NA; j_gene: TRBJ2-3; CDR3aa: CASSQGQGRPDTQYF; CDR3nt: TGCGCCAGCAGCCAAGGTCAGGGTAGACCAGATACGCAGTATTTT
v_gene: TRBV4-1; abundance: NA; d_gene: TRBD1; j_gene: TRBJ2-3; CDR3aa: CASSHVLGQSTDTQYF; CDR3nt: TGCGCCAGCAGCCATGTCCTGGGACAGAGCACAGATACGCAGTATTTT
v_gene: TRBV5-1; abundance: NA; d_gene: NA; j_gene: TRBJ1-5; CDR3aa: CASSVAGDYQPQHF; CDR3nt: TGCGCCAGCAGCGTAGCAGGGGATTATCAGCCCCAGCATTTT
v_gene: TRBV30; abundance: NA; d_gene: TRBD1; j_gene: TRBJ2-7; CDR3aa: CAWSYGQGFFGEQYF; CDR3nt: TGTGCCTGGAGTTACGGACAGGGCTTCTTCGGCGAGCAGTACTTC
v_gene: TRBV14; abundance: NA; d_gene: NA; j_gene: TRBJ1-5; CDR3aa: CASSQALNQPQHF; CDR3nt: TGTGCCAGCAGCCAAGCCCTGAATCAGCCCCAGCATTTT
v_gene: TRBV7-6; abundance: NA; d_gene: NA; j_gene: TRBJ1-5; CDR3aa: CASSPQGGQPQHF; CDR3nt: TGTGCCAGCAGCCCCCAGGGTGGCCAGCCCCAGCATTTT
v_gene: TRBV27; abundance: NA; d_gene: NA; j_gene: TRBJ1-6; CDR3aa: CASSQMTAGDYNSPLHF; CDR3nt: TGTGCCAGCAGTCAAATGACCGCAGGGGATTATAATTCACCCCTCCACTTT
v_gene: TRBV29-1; abundance: once; d_gene: NA; j_gene: TRBJ2-2; CDR3aa: CSVVRGTGELFF; CDR3nt: TGCAGCGTTGTGCGTGGCACCGGGGAGCTGTTTTTT
v_gene: TRBV27; abundance: few; d_gene: NA; j_gene: TRBJ1-2; CDR3aa: CASSPSGEADYGYTF; CDR3nt: TGTGCCAGCAGTCCCTCGGGTGAGGCGGACTATGGCTACACCTTC
v_gene: TRBV6-5; abundance: NA; d_gene: NA; j_gene: TRBJ1-2; CDR3aa: CASSYSQRGNYGYTF; CDR3nt: TGTGCCAGCAGTTACAGCCAAAGGGGTAACTATGGCTACACCTTC
v_gene: TRBV6-6; abundance: NA; d_gene: NA; j_gene: TRBJ1-4; CDR3aa: CASSSFEKLFF; CDR3nt: TGTGCCAGCAGCTCTTTCGAAAAACTGTTTTTT
v_gene: TRBV30; abundance: once; d_gene: NA; j_gene: TRBJ1-2; CDR3aa: CAWSVSDPGGYTF; CDR3nt: TGTGCCTGGAGTGTAAGCGATCCGGGAGGCTACACCTTC
v_gene: TRBV7-2; abundance: NA; d_gene: NA; j_gene: TRBJ2-7; CDR3aa: CASSLARTVNYEQYF; CDR3nt: TGTGCCAGCAGCTTAGCAAGGACAGTAAACTACGAGCAGTACTTC
v_gene: TRBV18; abundance: NA; d_gene: TRBD1; j_gene: TRBJ2-2; CDR3aa: CASSPPGQGSSGELFF; CDR3nt: TGTGCCAGCTCACCACCGGGACAGGGGTCTTCCGGGGAGCTGTTTTTT
v_gene: TRBV19; abundance: NA; d_gene: NA; j_gene: TRBJ1-5; CDR3aa: CATPREAADQPQHF; CDR3nt: TGTGCCACCCCAAGGGAGGCAGCCGATCAGCCCCAGCATTTT
v_gene: TRBV2; abundance: NA; d_gene: TRBD2; j_gene: TRBJ2-1; CDR3aa: CASSERKAGVYNEQFF; CDR3nt: TGTGCCAGCAGTGAACGAAAAGCGGGAGTGTACAATGAGCAGTTCTTC
v_gene: TRBV5-4; abundance: NA; d_gene: TRBD2; j_gene: TRBJ2-5; CDR3aa: CASSGPAGSQETQYF; CDR3nt: TGTGCCAGCAGCGGCCCAGCGGGGTCCCAAGAGACCCAGTACTTC
v_gene: TRBV19; abundance: NA; d_gene: TRBD1; j_gene: TRBJ1-1; CDR3aa: CASTPTDRGRTEAFF; CDR3nt: TGTGCCAGTACCCCAACGGACAGGGGGCGAACTGAAGCTTTCTTT
v_gene: TRBV28; abundance: NA; d_gene: NA; j_gene: TRBJ1-5; CDR3aa: CASSSYSNQPQHF; CDR3nt: TGTGCCAGCAGTTCTTATAGCAATCAGCCCCAGCATTTT
v_gene: TRBV18; abundance: NA; d_gene: TRBD2; j_gene: TRBJ2-7; CDR3aa: CASSRQREASYEQYF; CDR3nt: TGTGCCAGCTCTCGCCAGCGGGAGGCCAGTTACGAGCAGTACTTC
v_gene: TRBV12-5; abundance: NA; d_gene: NA; j_gene: TRBJ2-1; CDR3aa: CASGLAGNGEQFF; CDR3nt: TGTGCTAGTGGTTTGGCAGGGAATGGTGAGCAGTTCTTC
v_gene: TRBV7-8; abundance: NA; d_gene: NA; j_gene: TRBJ1-2; CDR3aa: CASSLGTQALYGYTF; CDR3nt: TGTGCCAGCAGCTTAGGTACTCAGGCGCTCTATGGCTACACCTTC
v_gene: TRBV11-3; abundance: NA; d_gene: NA; j_gene: TRBJ2-7; CDR3aa: CASSRVAGNEQYF; CDR3nt: TGTGCCAGCAGCCGCGTGGCCGGGAACGAGCAGTACTTC
v_gene: TRBV28; abundance: NA; d_gene: TRBD2; j_gene: TRBJ2-3; CDR3aa: CASRTSGLTDTQYF; CDR3nt: TGTGCCAGCAGGACTAGCGGACTCACAGATACGCAGTATTTT
v_gene: TRBV11-3; abundance: NA; d_gene: NA; j_gene: TRBJ1-1; CDR3aa: CASSLDGANTEAFF; CDR3nt: TGTGCCAGCAGCTTAGATGGGGCGAACACTGAAGCTTTCTTT
v_gene: TRBV9; abundance: NA; d_gene: NA; j_gene: TRBJ2-5; CDR3aa: CASSATEETQYF; CDR3nt: TGTGCCAGCAGCGCGACAGAAGAGACCCAGTACTTC
v_gene: TRBV5-6; abundance: NA; d_gene: NA; j_gene: TRBJ1-5; CDR3aa: CASSLHGQQRQPQHF; CDR3nt: TGTGCCAGCAGCTTGCATGGACAGCAAAGGCAGCCCCAGCATTTT
v_gene: TRBV18; abundance: once; d_gene: TRBD1; j_gene: TRBJ1-2; CDR3aa: CASSPRDRVGGYTF; CDR3nt: TGTGCCAGCTCACCACGGGACAGGGTGGGTGGCTACACCTTC
v_gene: TRBV7-2; abundance: once; d_gene: NA; j_gene: TRBJ1-1; CDR3aa: CASSLMADTEAFF; CDR3nt: TGTGCCAGCAGCTTAATGGCGGACACTGAAGCTTTCTTT
v_gene: TRBV10-3; abundance: NA; d_gene: NA; j_gene: TRBJ1-5; CDR3aa: CAISESKAGYDQPQHF; CDR3nt: TGTGCCATCAGTGAGTCTAAGGCAGGGTATGATCAGCCCCAGCATTTT
v_gene: TRBV19; abundance: NA; d_gene: NA; j_gene: TRBJ1-1; CDR3aa: CASSIVGAYTEAFF; CDR3nt: TGTGCCAGTAGTATAGTAGGGGCCTACACTGAAGCTTTCTTT
v_gene: TRBV18; abundance: few; d_gene: TRBD1; j_gene: TRBJ1-2; CDR3aa: CASSQGQGAFGYTF; CDR3nt: TGTGCCAGCTCACAAGGACAGGGGGCATTTGGCTACACCTTC
v_gene: TRBV5-4; abundance: NA; d_gene: TRBD2; j_gene: TRBJ2-7; CDR3aa: CASSPTSGRIYEQYF; CDR3nt: TGTGCCAGCAGCCCAACTAGCGGGAGAATCTACGAGCAGTACTTC
v_gene: TRBV7-2; abundance: NA; d_gene: NA; j_gene: TRBJ1-3; CDR3aa: CASSLSGPRTGNTIYF; CDR3nt: TGTGCCAGCAGCTTAAGCGGCCCCCGAACTGGAAACACCATATATTTT
v_gene: TRBV27; abundance: NA; d_gene: TRBD2; j_gene: TRBJ2-3; CDR3aa: CASSLTGLAGTSTDTQYF; CDR3nt: TGTGCCAGCAGTTTAACGGGACTAGCGGGAACTAGCACAGATACGCAGTATTTT
v_gene: TRBV11-2; abundance: NA; d_gene: TRBD1; j_gene: TRBJ1-5; CDR3aa: CASSLAGTGTSNQPQHF; CDR3nt: TGTGCCAGCAGCCTTGCCGGGACAGGGACTAGCAATCAGCCCCAGCATTTT
v_gene: TRBV9; abundance: NA; d_gene: TRBD1; j_gene: TRBJ1-4; CDR3aa: CASSSQGGKATNEKLFF; CDR3nt: TGTGCCAGCAGCTCACAGGGGGGGAAGGCAACTAATGAAAAACTGTTTTTT
v_gene: TRBV7-8; abundance: NA; d_gene: TRBD1; j_gene: TRBJ1-1; CDR3aa: CASSFRTGLFTEAFF; CDR3nt: TGTGCCAGCAGCTTCCGGACAGGGTTGTTCACTGAAGCTTTCTTT
v_gene: TRBV6-1; abundance: NA; d_gene: NA; j_gene: TRBJ1-4; CDR3aa: CASRDSSTNEKLFF; CDR3nt: TGTGCCAGCAGAGACAGTTCAACTAATGAAAAACTGTTTTTT
v_gene: TRBV5-6; abundance: NA; d_gene: NA; j_gene: TRBJ2-7; CDR3aa: CASSLTRGYEQYF; CDR3nt: TGTGCCAGCAGCTTGACCCGGGGGTATGAGCAGTACTTC
v_gene: TRBV6-5; abundance: NA; d_gene: TRBD1; j_gene: TRBJ2-7; CDR3aa: CASRRTGTGDHEQYF; CDR3nt: TGTGCCAGCAGGCGTACCGGGACAGGGGACCACGAGCAGTACTTC
v_gene: TRBV5-1; abundance: NA; d_gene: NA; j_gene: TRBJ2-5; CDR3aa: CASSLGKETQYF; CDR3nt: TGCGCCAGCAGCTTGGGTAAAGAGACCCAGTACTTC